The clone carrying this TCR beta chain occurred a few times. Its specificity is unknown. With 60 Vbeta and 13 Jbeta primers, the PCR was carried out. Method: immunoSEQ multiplex PCR; TCRdb's copy keeps in-frame clones and lacks some. The sample consists of 150,000 to 200,000 clones, 81% of them appearing once. This sample stems from a study of cytomegalovirus exposure and HLA in healthy donors. General study findings and limits: The records held CMV serostatus as the only immune exposure information. Across donors, most TCRs were seen rarely, yet some public ones were widespread. Later analysis identified a missense DCLRE1C variant that was linked to TCR beta V- and J-gene trimming. Within an earlier analysis, most TCR beta V segments proved productive either about 87% or about 30% of the time.

The specimen was PBMCs. This TCR came from a man aged 45-65 years in good health and CMV-seropositive.

The CDR3, as DNA: TGTGCCAGCAGCTCTCGACAGGCAGATACGCAGTATTTT. Protein product: CASSSRQADTQYF. This chain joins TRBV11-2 and TRBJ2-3; weak D call: TRBD1 (6 bases). Trimming cost V 4 bases and J 4 bases, with 9 bases left between them. Germline CDR1 and CDR2: SGHAT and FQNNGV. This CDR3 is built from 13 residues.